The next 22 T cell receptor beta chains were all read from a single sample in a study of control samples from healthy donors and cancer patients. This table comes from immunoSEQ multiplex PCR, and its TCRdb copy is limited to in-frame clones, with some not included. Among about 100,000 clones listed, approximately 95% were seen once. Sequencing was performed on blood. The origin of the receptors is a man in his late teens or twenties in good health.

As concerns this clone: The sample carries other DNA sequences with the same CDR3. The chain uses TRBV30 and TRBJ1-5; D unresolved. The germline gives CDR1 GTSNPN, CDR2 SVGIG (reference sequence). This CDR3 comprises 12 residues. V was shortened by 0 bases and J by 6 bases, with 6 bases between the two germline ends. This CDR3 reads CAWSVGFQPQHF. CDR3 nucleotides: TGTGCCTGGAGTGTGGGATTTCAGCCCCAGCATTTT.

This chain connects TRBV9 to TRBJ2-2, with 12 bases matching TRBD1. CDR1 SGDLS and CDR2 YYNGEE come from the germline V gene. The CDR3 loop spans 18 amino acids. V shed 2 bases, J shed 5 bases, and the junction held 10 bases outside the gene matches. CDR3 DNA: TGTGCCAGCAGCGTGGCCCCGGGACAGGGGGCCTGGACCGGGGAGCTGTTTTTT. It translates to CASSVAPGQGAWTGELFF.

This chain joins TRBV3-1 (or the pseudogene TRBV3-2) and TRBJ1-5; D not resolved. CDR1 is LGHDT, CDR2 YNNKEL, per germline (reference sequence). V was clipped by 0 bases and J by 4 bases, with 7 bases between them. The CDR3 loop spans 14 amino acids. The CDR3 here is CASSQDWGNQPQHF. In DNA, the CDR3 is TGTGCCAGCAGCCAAGATTGGGGAAATCAGCCCCAGCATTTT.

This chain links TRBV5-1 with TRBJ2-3, with a possible D match to TRBD2 (5 bases). The V gene's germline CDR1 is SGHRS and CDR2 YFSETQ. The CDR3 spans 15 residues. V was trimmed by 0 bases and J by 2 bases, leaving 10 bases between them. The CDR3 loop reads CASSLGGLATDTQYF. The DNA of the CDR3 is TGCGCCAGCAGCTTGGGAGGGTTAGCCACAGATACGCAGTATTTT.

The chain is built from TRBV10-3 and TRBJ2-1, with 7 bases identical to TRBD1. This CDR3 spans 13 amino acids. From germline, CDR1 is ENHRY and CDR2 SYGVKD. V was pared by 11 bases and J by 4 bases, with 8 bases of the junction left unmatched. CDR3 DNA: TGTGCCGTATTCCGGGACAGTTACAATGAGCAGTTCTTC. This codes for CAVFRDSYNEQFF.

This clone was seen just once. CDR3: CASSFKGAYEQYF. CDR3 DNA: TGTGCCAGCAGTTTTAAGGGGGCCTACGAGCAGTACTTC. The V and J genes are TRBV12-3 or TRBV12-4 and TRBJ2-7; perhaps TRBD1 as D (6 bases). The CDR3 consists of 13 residues. V lost 3 bases, J lost 2 bases, and 8 bases lay in between.

This chain uses TRBV2 with TRBJ2-2; TRBD2 is a possible D gene (5 bases). The germline V gene has CDR1 SNHLY and CDR2 FYNNEI. The CDR3 has 16 residues. Trimming stripped 1 base from V and 1 base from J, with 10 bases between. This CDR3 is CASSEGENQNTGELFF. The CDR3 DNA reads TGTGCCAGCAGTGAAGGGGAGAACCAGAACACCGGGGAGCTGTTTTTT. Combining the CDR3 with reference TRBV2 and TRBJ2-2 gives the whole variable domain EPEVTQTPSHQVTQMGQEVILRCVPISNHLYFYWYRQILGQKVEFLVSFYNNEISEKSEIFDDQFSVERPDGSNFTLKIRSTKLEDSAMYFCASSEGENQNTGELFFGEGSRLTVL.

V usage is TRBV13 and J usage is TRBJ2-7; D is possibly TRBD1 (7 bases). CDR3 size: 14 residues. In germline, CDR1 is PRHDT, CDR2 FYEKMQ (reference sequence). V gave up 3 bases and J gave up 6 bases, with 15 bases separating them. CDR3 bases: TGTGCCAGCAGCTTGGCAGGGGGGACGATCGAGCAGTACTTC. Its translation is CASSLAGGTIEQYF. Filled out from reference TRBV13 and TRBJ2-7, the complete variable domain reads AAGVIQSPRHLIKEKRETATLKCYPIPRHDTVYWYQQGPGQDPQFLISFYEKMQSDKGSIPDRFSAQQFSDYHSELNMSSLELGDSALYFCASSLAGGTIEQYFGPGTRLTVT.

This clone was recorded once. This chain connects TRBV4-1 to TRBJ1-2; weak D call: TRBD1 (5 bases). This CDR3 has 14 residues. CDR1 MGHRA and CDR2 YSYEKL come from the germline V gene. V was cut by 0 bases and J by 7 bases, with 12 bases left in between. In nucleotides, the CDR3 is TGCGCCAGCAGCCAAGATCCCAGGGTACGTGGCTACACCTTC. Translation: CASSQDPRVRGYTF.

This clone was counted a few times. The V call is TRBV5-4, the J call TRBJ2-2, with a possible D match to TRBD2 (6 bases). Germline loops: CDR1 SGHNT, CDR2 YYREEE (reference sequence). V was pared by 6 bases and J by 5 bases, with 17 bases between. This CDR3 spans 15 amino acids. The DNA for the CDR3 is TGTGCCAGCACCTCTTTCATGGGGGGAACCGGGGAGCTGTTTTTT. Translation gives CASTSFMGGTGELFF.

This chain uses TRBV5-1 with TRBJ1-2; 10 nucleotides agree with TRBD1. The CDR3 runs to 15 residues. Germline-derived CDR1 and CDR2 are SGHRS and YFSETQ. The J segment lost 6 bases and the V segment lost 6 bases, leaving 11 bases of the junction unmatched. CDR3 region: CASTLLAGTGDGYTF. The CDR3 DNA is TGCGCCAGCACCCTACTTGCCGGGACAGGGGATGGCTACACCTTC.

The chain recombines TRBV5-6 with TRBJ2-5, with a weak D call TRBD2 (6 bases). Between the trimmed V and J ends, which lost 4 bases and 0 bases, there was a span of 16 bases. CDR3 length equals 16 residues. Germline values: CDR1 SGHDT, CDR2 YYEEEE. CDR3 nucleotides: TGTGCCAGCAGCGTGGTGGGGGGACGGAACCAAGAGACCCAGTACTTC. Translated: CASSVVGGRNQETQYF. Full variable domain (remainder filled in from reference TRBV5-6 and TRBJ2-5): DAGVTQSPTHLIKTRGQQVTLRCSPKSGHDTVSWYQQALGQGPQFIFQYYEEEERQRGNFPDRFSGHQFPNYSSELNVNALLLGDSALYLCASSVVGGRNQETQYFGPGTRLLVL.

The genes are TRBV3-1 (or the pseudogene TRBV3-2) and TRBJ1-2; D not certain. The germline gives CDR1 LGHDT, CDR2 YNNKEL (reference sequence). With 1 base removed from V and 2 bases from J, the gap between germline ends came to 8 bases. The CDR3 extends over 14 amino acids. CDR3: CASSQAASNYGYTF. CDR3 nucleotide sequence: TGTGCCAGCAGCCAAGCGGCCAGCAACTATGGCTACACCTTC.

The chain employs TRBV27 and TRBJ2-7; maybe TRBD1 (6 bases). The V end lost 4 bases, the J end lost 4 bases, and 14 bases lay between the germline ends. The CDR3 is made up of 14 amino acids. Germline V gene data show CDR1 as MNHEY and CDR2 as SMNVEV (reference sequence). CDR3 loop: CASSSTGTIYEQYF. CDR3 sequence (DNA): TGTGCCAGCAGTTCCACCGGGACAATTTACGAGCAGTACTTC.

V is TRBV11-2 and J is TRBJ1-6, with a tentative D call TRBD1 (6 bases). V was shortened by 9 bases and J by 10 bases, with 16 bases between the two germline ends. Germline lookup yields CDR1 SGHAT and CDR2 FQNNGV. The CDR3 contains 13 residues. The CDR3 sequence is CASSQGGKSPLHF. CDR3 nucleotides: TGTGCCAGTTCACAGGGTGGGAAGTCACCCCTCCACTTT.

The CDR3 coding sequence is TGTGCCAGCAGCTTGGACAGAGAGACCCAGTACTTC. Residues: CASSLDRETQYF. V and J are TRBV5-6 and TRBJ2-5, with D uncertain. Germline CDR1 SGHDT, CDR2 YYEEEE. The CDR3 extends over 12 amino acids. V was pared by 0 bases and J by 4 bases, with 4 bases between.

Remarks on this clone: Other nucleotide sequences in the sample specify the same CDR3. This chain's CDR3 is CASSPGGGTEAFF. The DNA for the CDR3 is TGTGCCAGTAGCCCCGGGGGGGGCACTGAAGCTTTCTTT. The V and J genes are TRBV19 and TRBJ1-1, with D tentatively TRBD1 (5 bases). There are 13 residues in the CDR3. The V gene's germline CDR1 is LNHDA and CDR2 SQIVND (reference sequence). Trimming took off 6 bases at V and 4 bases at J, with 12 bases between the two ends.

The rearrangement uses TRBV10-2 and TRBJ1-5, with no clear D. V lost 3 bases and J lost 2, with 20 bases in between. This CDR3 has 18 amino acids. CDR1 is WSHSY, CDR2 SAAADI, per germline. CDR3 protein: CASSDITESHSRNQPQHF. CDR3 coding DNA: TGCGCCAGCAGTGATATAACAGAATCGCACTCTCGCAATCAGCCCCAGCATTTT.

The chain combines TRBV14 with TRBJ1-3; D is uncertain. The germline V and J ends were trimmed by 4 bases and 0 bases, with 10 bases remaining between them. The germline V gene has CDR1 SGHDN and CDR2 FVKESK. This CDR3 is built from 15 residues. CDR3: CASSPLDRSGNTIYF. CDR3 bases: TGTGCCAGCAGCCCCTTGGACCGCTCTGGAAACACCATATATTTT.

The chain employs TRBV6-1 and TRBJ1-5, with 10 nucleotides matching TRBD1. The CDR3 is 21 residues long. Germline lookup yields CDR1 MNHNS and CDR2 SASEGT. Losses at the gene ends were 2 bases for V and 1 base for J; bases not matched to a gene: 17. CDR3 amino acids: CASSELIGGTGAVGSNQPQHF. DNA of the CDR3: TGTGCCAGCAGTGAACTTATAGGGGGGACAGGGGCTGTGGGAAGCAATCAGCCCCAGCATTTT.

This rearrangement joins TRBV14 to TRBJ2-1; TRBD2 matches 10 bases. Germline V CDR1 and CDR2: SGHDN, FVKESK. V lost 3 bases and J lost 8; bases outside the gene matches: 16. This CDR3 contains 18 residues. The CDR3: CASSHPSGGSGRGYEQFF. CDR3 in DNA: TGTGCCAGCAGCCACCCCTCCGGAGGCAGCGGGAGGGGATATGAGCAGTTCTTC.

The gene calls are TRBV6-2 or TRBV6-3 and TRBJ1-5; D might be TRBD1 (5 bases). V gave up 3 bases and J gave up 0 bases, with 12 bases separating them. The CDR3 is made up of 16 amino acids. Germline CDR1 is MNHEY and CDR2 is SVGEGT. The chain's CDR3 is CASSYVTGVSNQPQHF. Here the CDR3 DNA reads TGTGCCAGCAGTTATGTAACAGGCGTTAGCAATCAGCCCCAGCATTTT.